Below are 11 T cell receptor beta chains sequenced from a single sample in a study of blood T cell repertoires in COVID-19. Produced via immunoSEQ multiplex PCR; TCRdb's table is partial and in-frame only. Of roughly 30,000 clones listed, about 92% were seen once; the top ten hold approximately 0.78%. Sample: peripheral blood. These receptor sequences come from an older woman with COVID-19, enrolled during active disease.

The J gene is TRBJ2-1, the V gene TRBV11-3; 9 nucleotides agree with TRBD2. The CDR3 spans 16 residues. Germline V gene sequence: CDR1 SGHNT, CDR2 YENEEA. Trimming at V came to 5 bases and at J to 6 bases, leaving 11 bases not matched to a gene. The CDR3: CASSKAFKTSGNEQFF. In DNA, the CDR3 is TGTGCCAGCAGCAAAGCGTTTAAGACTAGCGGCAATGAGCAGTTCTTC.

V usage is TRBV29-1 and J usage is TRBJ1-1, with D perhaps matching TRBD1 (5 bases). Trimming removed 6 bases at V and 4 bases at J, with 15 bases between. CDR3 size: 13 residues. Germline V lookup: CDR1 SQVTM, CDR2 ANQGSEA. The DNA for the CDR3 is TGCAGCGTCTCCACCGGGGGGAGCACTGAAGCTTTCTTT. This codes for CSVSTGGSTEAFF.

The chain uses TRBV28 and TRBJ2-7, with TRBD1 as a possible D gene (5 bases). The V gene's germline CDR1 is MDHEN and CDR2 SYDVKM. The V end was cut by 5 bases, the J end by 1 base, with 15 bases between. There are 15 residues in the CDR3. In nucleotides, the CDR3 is TGTGCCAGCAGTAGACCCCCGACAGTATCCTACGAGCAGTACTTC. Its translation is CASSRPPTVSYEQYF. The variable domain in full, with the rest retrieved from reference TRBV28 and TRBJ2-7, is DVKVTQSSRYLVKRTGEKVFLECVQDMDHENMFWYRQDPGLGLRLIYFSYDVKMKEKGDIPEGYSVSREKKERFSLILESASTNQTSMYLCASSRPPTVSYEQYFGPGTRLTVT.

The chain employs TRBV28 and TRBJ1-2, with D possibly TRBD1 on 5 matching bases. The CDR3 runs 13 residues. Germline CDR1 and CDR2: MDHEN and SYDVKM. V was shortened by 6 bases and J by 6 bases, with 14 bases between the two germline ends. The CDR3 protein is CASRPSGLHGYTF. As DNA, the CDR3 is TGTGCCAGCAGGCCCTCAGGGCTCCATGGCTACACCTTC.

The chain carries TRBV5-1 and TRBJ2-7; TRBD2 matches at 8 bases. CDR3 length: 15 amino acids. Losses at the gene ends were 0 bases for V and 3 bases for J; bases not matched to a gene: 5. The germline V gene encodes CDR1 SGHRS and CDR2 YFSETQ. CDR3 region: CASSLAGGAGYEQYF. The CDR3 nucleotides read TGCGCCAGCAGCTTGGCCGGGGGGGCTGGCTACGAGCAGTACTTC.

V usage is TRBV24-1 and J usage is TRBJ1-5, with a tentative D call TRBD1 (6 bases). The CDR3 totals 15 residues. Trimming removed 4 bases at V and 3 bases at J, with 12 bases between. In germline, CDR1 is KGHDR, CDR2 SFDVKD. In nucleotides, the CDR3 is TGTGCCACCAGTGACTCCACAGGGTACAATCAGCCCCAGCATTTT. Amino acid sequence: CATSDSTGYNQPQHF.

The chain carries TRBV12-5 and TRBJ1-2; D not certain. The V gene lost 0 bases and the J gene lost 8 bases, with 10 bases spanning the gap. Germline V gene data show CDR1 as LGHNT and CDR2 as FRNRAP. This CDR3 spans 13 amino acids. CDR3 region: CASGLVPGGGYTF. The CDR3 nucleotides read TGTGCTAGTGGTTTGGTACCAGGAGGGGGCTACACCTTC. Complete variable domain (other parts from reference TRBV12-5 and TRBJ1-2): DARVTQTPRHKVTEMGQEVTMRCQPILGHNTVFWYRQTMMQGLELLAYFRNRAPLDDSGMPKDRFSAEMPDATLATLKIQPSEPRDSAVYFCASGLVPGGGYTFGSGTRLTVV.

The V gene is TRBV5-5, the J gene TRBJ2-5; the D gene is possibly TRBD1 (6 bases). Germline V gene sequence: CDR1 SGHKS, CDR2 YYEKEE (reference sequence). Trimming stripped 4 bases from V and 6 bases from J, with 16 bases between. The CDR3 loop spans 14 amino acids. CDR3 nucleotides: TGTGCCAGCAGCGCCGGGACAACAGGAAAGACCCAGTACTTC. This codes for CASSAGTTGKTQYF.

By frequency in the sample, this clone is medium-sized (0.01 to 0.1%). The J gene is TRBJ1-1, the V gene TRBV27; 7 bases align to TRBD1. V lost 8 bases to trimming and J lost 1 base; unmatched junction nucleotides: 7. The germline V gene has CDR1 MNHEY and CDR2 SMNVEV (reference sequence). The CDR3 extends over 14 amino acids. The CDR3 DNA reads TGTGCCAGCCACTTAGGGGGCCAGAACACTGAAGCTTTCTTT. This gives the protein CASHLGGQNTEAFF.

The V and J genes are TRBV10-1 and TRBJ2-7; 8 nucleotides line up with TRBD1. CDR1 and CDR2 (germline): WNHNN, SYGVQD (reference sequence). The trim removed 0 bases at V and 4 bases at J, leaving 2 bases unmatched. The CDR3 contains 14 residues. CDR3 loop: CASSESNRGYEQYF. The CDR3 nucleotides read TGCGCCAGCAGTGAGTCTAACAGGGGGTACGAGCAGTACTTC.

The chain is built from TRBV19 and TRBJ2-2; D might be TRBD2 (5 bases). Trimming cost V 7 bases and J 7 bases, with 19 bases left between them. From germline, CDR1 is LNHDA and CDR2 SQIVND (reference sequence). The CDR3 spans 15 residues. This chain's CDR3 is CASTLGFGDYGELFF. In DNA form, the CDR3 reads TGTGCCAGTACACTTGGTTTCGGGGATTACGGGGAGCTGTTTTTT.